The text below deals with one T cell receptor beta chain. Its antigen is unknown. Repertoires were generated with immunoSEQ multiplex PCR, while TCRdb's copy carries only in-frame clones and drops some. Seen here are about 48,000 clones, more than 65% observed once, and the top ten hold more than 3.5%. The data were obtained in a study of T cells in tumors after PD-1 blockade. Across the study: Some patients also took daily vismodegib 150 mg during anti-PD-1 treatment. Blood samples averaged around 100,000 templates (range about 24,679-260,000) and 36,536 unique clonotypes.

Study-level points and caveats: About 41% of tumor TCR clonotypes were also found in blood.

Template: tumor biopsy or peripheral blood genomic DNA, about 616-6,500 ng per sample. Germline V lookup: CDR1 MNHEY, CDR2 SVGAGI. After removal of 2 bases from V and 5 bases from J, the junction contained 1 base not matched to a gene. The CDR3 has 14 residues. The gene calls are TRBV6-5 and TRBJ1-5, with TRBD1 matching 9 bases. The sequence came from a human donor with basal cell carcinoma. The input for sequencing was PBMCs, taken before anti-PD-1 treatment. CDR3 sequence reads: CASSYGQGHQPQHF. CDR3 nucleotide sequence: TGTGCCAGCAGTTACGGACAGGGGCATCAGCCCCAGCATTTT.